This T cell receptor beta chain was sequenced in a study of Ad26.COV2.S vaccination and SARS-CoV-2 variants. The overall study: Donor allocation was to the COV1001 Ad26.COV2.S trial arm. Ad26.COV2.S was injected intramuscularly once or twice, 56 days apart. The study's findings and limits: Total responses of T cells may have been underestimated by the analyses of TCR breadth and depth.

Described treatment: some 20 received Ad26.COV2.S at low or high dose, single or two shots; a few received placebo; per-sample allocation not given. The samples were gathered on day 63 after the first injection of vaccine or placebo. TCRdb's copy holds only in-frame clones and misses some; the assay was immunoSEQ multiplex PCR. The sample includes some 290,000 clones, 85% seen only once; the top ten take around 2.2%. This CDR3 contains 15 residues. The germline V gene encodes CDR1 MDHEN and CDR2 SYDVKM. V shed 6 bases and J 2 bases; nucleotides not matched to a gene: 10. The table lists this clone with a count of one. Its antigen is not identified.

The sequence was obtained from a person between 18 and 59 years old who received the Ad26.COV2.S COVID-19 vaccine or a placebo. The genes are TRBV28 and TRBJ2-7; 7 bases are shared with TRBD2. The sample consisted of peripheral blood, taken in a trial of Ad26.COV2.S vaccine versus placebo. In nucleotides, the CDR3 is TGTGCCAGCAGGGGGCCGGGGGGAAGGGCCTACGAGCAGTACTTC. It encodes CASRGPGGRAYEQYF.